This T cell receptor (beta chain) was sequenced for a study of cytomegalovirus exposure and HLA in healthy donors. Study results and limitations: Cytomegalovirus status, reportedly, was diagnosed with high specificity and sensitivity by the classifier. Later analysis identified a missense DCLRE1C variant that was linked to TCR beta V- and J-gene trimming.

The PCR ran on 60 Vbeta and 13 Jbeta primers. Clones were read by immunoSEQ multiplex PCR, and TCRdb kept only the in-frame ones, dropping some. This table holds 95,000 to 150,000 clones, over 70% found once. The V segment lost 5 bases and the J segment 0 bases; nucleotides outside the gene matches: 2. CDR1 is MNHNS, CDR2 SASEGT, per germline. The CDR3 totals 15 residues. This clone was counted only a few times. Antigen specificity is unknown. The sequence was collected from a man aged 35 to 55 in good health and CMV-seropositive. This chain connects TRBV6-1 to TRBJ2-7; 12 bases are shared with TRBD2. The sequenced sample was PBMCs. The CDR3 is CASSLTSGSSYEQYF. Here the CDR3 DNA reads TGTGCCAGCAGTCTGACTAGCGGGAGCTCCTACGAGCAGTACTTC.